The following is a T cell receptor (beta chain) sequence with its context. The sample comes from a study of control samples from healthy donors and cancer patients. Per germline, CDR1 LGHNA and CDR2 YSLEER. The V and J ends lost 0 bases and 8 bases, in that order; junction bases with no gene match: 3. The CDR3 is 14 amino acids. The table came from immunoSEQ multiplex PCR; TCRdb's copy has only in-frame clones and leaves some out. The table records approximately 150,000 clones, 94% of them present only once. The chain joins TRBV4-3 to TRBJ2-1; 8 nucleotides line up with TRBD2. Sequenced input: blood. This receptor was identified in a woman younger than 30 in good health. The CDR3 reads CASSQDAAGDEQFF. The CDR3 DNA sequence: TGCGCCAGCAGCCAAGATGCAGCGGGAGATGAGCAGTTCTTC.